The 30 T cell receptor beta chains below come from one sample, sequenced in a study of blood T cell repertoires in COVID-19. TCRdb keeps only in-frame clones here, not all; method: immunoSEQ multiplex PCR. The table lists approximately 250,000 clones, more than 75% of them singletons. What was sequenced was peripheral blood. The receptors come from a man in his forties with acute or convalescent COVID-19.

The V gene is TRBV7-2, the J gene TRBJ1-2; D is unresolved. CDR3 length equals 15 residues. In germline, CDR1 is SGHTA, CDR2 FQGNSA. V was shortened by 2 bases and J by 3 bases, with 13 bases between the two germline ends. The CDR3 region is CASSLSKGQDYGYTF. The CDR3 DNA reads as TGTGCCAGCAGCTTAAGTAAAGGCCAGGACTATGGCTACACCTTC.

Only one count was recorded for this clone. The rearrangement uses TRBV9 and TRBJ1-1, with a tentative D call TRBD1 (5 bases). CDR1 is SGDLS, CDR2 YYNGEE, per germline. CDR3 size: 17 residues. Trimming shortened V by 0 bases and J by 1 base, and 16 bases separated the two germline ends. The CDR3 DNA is TGTGCCAGCAGCGTAGGTTCCCTTGGGGGGGAGAACACTGAAGCTTTCTTT. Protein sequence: CASSVGSLGGENTEAFF.

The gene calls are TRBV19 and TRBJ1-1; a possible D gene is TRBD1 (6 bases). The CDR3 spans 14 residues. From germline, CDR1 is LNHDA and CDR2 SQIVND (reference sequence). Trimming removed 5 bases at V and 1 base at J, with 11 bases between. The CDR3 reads CASSSRTENTEAFF. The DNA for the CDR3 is TGTGCCAGTAGTTCCCGGACAGAGAACACTGAAGCTTTCTTT. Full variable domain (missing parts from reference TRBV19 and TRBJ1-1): DGGITQSPKYLFRKEGQNVTLSCEQNLNHDAMYWYRQDPGQGLRLIYYSQIVNDFQKGDIAEGYSVSREKKESFPLTVTSAQKNPTAFYLCASSSRTENTEAFFGQGTRLTVV.

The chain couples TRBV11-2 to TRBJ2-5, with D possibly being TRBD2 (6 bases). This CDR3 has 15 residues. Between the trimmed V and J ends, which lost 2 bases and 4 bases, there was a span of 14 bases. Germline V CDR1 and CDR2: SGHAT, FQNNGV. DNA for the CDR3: TGTGCCAGCAGCTTAAGGGCCAGGGAGGTAGAGACCCAGTACTTC. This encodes CASSLRAREVETQYF. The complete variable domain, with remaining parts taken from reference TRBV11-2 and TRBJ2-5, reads EAGVAQSPRYKIIEKRQSVAFWCNPISGHATLYWYQQILGQGPKLLIQFQNNGVVDDSQLPKDRFSAERLKGVDSTLKIQPAKLEDSAVYLCASSLRAREVETQYFGPGTRLLVL.

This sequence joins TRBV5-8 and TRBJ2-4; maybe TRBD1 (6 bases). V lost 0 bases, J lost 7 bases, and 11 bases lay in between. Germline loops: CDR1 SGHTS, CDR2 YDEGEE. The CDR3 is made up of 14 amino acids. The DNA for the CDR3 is TGTGCCAGCAGCTTGGAGGCAGGGGTGAACATTCAGTACTTC. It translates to CASSLEAGVNIQYF.

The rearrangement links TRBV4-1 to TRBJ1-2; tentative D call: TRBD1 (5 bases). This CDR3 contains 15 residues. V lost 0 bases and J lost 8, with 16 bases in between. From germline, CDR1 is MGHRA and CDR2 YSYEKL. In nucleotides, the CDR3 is TGCGCCAGCAGCCAAGAGGGGCCCCCCGCTAGAGGCTACACCTTC. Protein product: CASSQEGPPARGYTF.

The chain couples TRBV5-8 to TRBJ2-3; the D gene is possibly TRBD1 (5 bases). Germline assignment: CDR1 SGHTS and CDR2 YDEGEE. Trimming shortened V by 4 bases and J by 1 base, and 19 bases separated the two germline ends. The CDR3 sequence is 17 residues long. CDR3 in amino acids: CASSPSLGKGGTDTQYF. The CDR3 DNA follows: TGTGCCAGCAGCCCCTCCCTAGGGAAAGGGGGCACAGATACGCAGTATTTT.

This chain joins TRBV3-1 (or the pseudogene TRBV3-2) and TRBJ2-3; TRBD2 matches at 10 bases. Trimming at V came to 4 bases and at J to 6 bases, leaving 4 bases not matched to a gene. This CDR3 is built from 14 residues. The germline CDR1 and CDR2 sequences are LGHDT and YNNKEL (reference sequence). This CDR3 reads CASSPSGGWDTQYF. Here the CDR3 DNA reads TGTGCCAGCAGCCCTAGCGGGGGTTGGGATACGCAGTATTTT.

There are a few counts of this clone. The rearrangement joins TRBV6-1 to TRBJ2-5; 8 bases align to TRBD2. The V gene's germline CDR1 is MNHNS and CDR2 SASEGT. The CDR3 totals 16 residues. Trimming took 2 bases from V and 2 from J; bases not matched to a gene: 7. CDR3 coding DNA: TGTGCCAGCAGTGAAAGGGGCGGGGGGCATCAAGAGACCCAGTACTTC. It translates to CASSERGGGHQETQYF.

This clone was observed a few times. The CDR3 region has the DNA TGTGCCAGCAGTTTCCAGGATTATCAGCCCCAGCATTTT. As protein: CASSFQDYQPQHF. This sequence joins TRBV25-1 and TRBJ1-5; D is ambiguous. The V and J ends lost 5 bases and 5 bases respectively, with 10 bases between them. This CDR3 has 13 residues. The germline CDR1 and CDR2 sequences are MGHDK and SYGVNS.

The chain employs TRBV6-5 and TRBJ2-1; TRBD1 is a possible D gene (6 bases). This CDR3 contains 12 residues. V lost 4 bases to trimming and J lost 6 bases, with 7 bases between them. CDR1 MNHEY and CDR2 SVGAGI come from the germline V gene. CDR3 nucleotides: TGTGCCAGCAGTTTCAGGGGCAATGAGCAGTTCTTC. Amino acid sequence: CASSFRGNEQFF.

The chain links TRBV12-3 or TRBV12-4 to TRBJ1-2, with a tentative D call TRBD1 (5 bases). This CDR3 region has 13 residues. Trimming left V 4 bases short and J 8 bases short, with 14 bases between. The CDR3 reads CASSYAGFQGYTF. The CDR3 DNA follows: TGTGCCAGCAGTTACGCAGGGTTTCAGGGCTACACCTTC.

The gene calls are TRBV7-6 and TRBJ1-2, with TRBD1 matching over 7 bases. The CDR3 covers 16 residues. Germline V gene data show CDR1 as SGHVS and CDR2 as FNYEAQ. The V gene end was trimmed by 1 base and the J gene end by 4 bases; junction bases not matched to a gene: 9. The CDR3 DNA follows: TGTGCCAGCAGCTTAGGTGCCCCGGGACAGAGCTATGGCTACACCTTC. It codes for CASSLGAPGQSYGYTF.

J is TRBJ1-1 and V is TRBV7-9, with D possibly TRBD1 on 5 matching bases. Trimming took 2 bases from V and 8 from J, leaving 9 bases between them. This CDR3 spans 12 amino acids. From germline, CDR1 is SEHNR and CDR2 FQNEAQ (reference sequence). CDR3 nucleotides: TGTGCCAGCAGCTTATCGGGGGGAGAAGCTTTCTTT. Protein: CASSLSGGEAFF.

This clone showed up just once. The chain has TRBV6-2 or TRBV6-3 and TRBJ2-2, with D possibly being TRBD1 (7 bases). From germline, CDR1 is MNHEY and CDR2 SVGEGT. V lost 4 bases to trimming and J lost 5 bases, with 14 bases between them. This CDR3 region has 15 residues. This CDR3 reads CASSSGGGGTGELFF. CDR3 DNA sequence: TGTGCCAGCAGTTCCGGAGGGGGCGGGACCGGGGAGCTGTTTTTT.

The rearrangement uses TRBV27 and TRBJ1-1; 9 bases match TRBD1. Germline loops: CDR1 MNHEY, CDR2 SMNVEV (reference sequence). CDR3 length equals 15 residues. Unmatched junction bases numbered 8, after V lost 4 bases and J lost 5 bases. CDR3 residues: CASSSRQGEWTEAFF. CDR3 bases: TGTGCCAGCAGTTCTCGACAGGGGGAATGGACTGAAGCTTTCTTT.

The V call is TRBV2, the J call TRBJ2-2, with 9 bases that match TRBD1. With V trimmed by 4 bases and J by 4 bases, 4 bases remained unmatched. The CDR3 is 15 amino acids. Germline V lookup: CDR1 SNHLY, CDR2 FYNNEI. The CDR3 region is CASSADRGSTGELFF. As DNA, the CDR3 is TGTGCCAGCAGTGCGGACAGGGGCAGCACCGGGGAGCTGTTTTTT.

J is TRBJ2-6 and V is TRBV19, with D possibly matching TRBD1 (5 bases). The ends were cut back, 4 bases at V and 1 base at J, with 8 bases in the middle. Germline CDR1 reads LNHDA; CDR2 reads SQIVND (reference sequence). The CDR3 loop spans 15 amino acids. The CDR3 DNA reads TGTGCCAGTAGTACCCCAGGGTCTGGGGCCAACGTCCTGACTTTC. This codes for CASSTPGSGANVLTF.

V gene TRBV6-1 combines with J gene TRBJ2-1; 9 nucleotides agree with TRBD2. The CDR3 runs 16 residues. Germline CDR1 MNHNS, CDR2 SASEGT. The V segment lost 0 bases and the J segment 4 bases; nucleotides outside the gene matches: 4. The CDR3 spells CASSEARRGGYNEQFF. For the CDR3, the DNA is TGTGCCAGCAGTGAAGCACGGCGGGGGGGGTACAATGAGCAGTTCTTC.

The CDR3 reads CASSSGGTAPGELFF. The CDR3 DNA reads as TGCGCCAGCAGCTCCGGCGGGACCGCTCCGGGGGAGCTGTTTTTT. The V and J genes are TRBV5-1 and TRBJ2-2, with TRBD2 as a possible D gene (6 bases). CDR1 is SGHRS, CDR2 YFSETQ, per germline. Trimming left V 3 bases short and J 8 bases short, with 17 bases between. This CDR3 has 15 residues.

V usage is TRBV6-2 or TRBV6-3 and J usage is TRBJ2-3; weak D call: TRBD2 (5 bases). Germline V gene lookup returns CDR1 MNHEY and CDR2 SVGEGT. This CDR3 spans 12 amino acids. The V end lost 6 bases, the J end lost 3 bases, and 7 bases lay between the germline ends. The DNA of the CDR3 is TGTGCCAGCAGCCGCGGGACAGATACGCAGTATTTT. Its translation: CASSRGTDTQYF.

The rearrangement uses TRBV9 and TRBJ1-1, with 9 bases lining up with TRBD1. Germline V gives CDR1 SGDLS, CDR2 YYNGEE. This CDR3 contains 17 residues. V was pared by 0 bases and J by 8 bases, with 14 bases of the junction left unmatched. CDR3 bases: TGTGCCAGCAGCGTAGTCGGAGTGGGGACAGGGAATATCGAAGCTTTCTTT. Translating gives CASSVVGVGTGNIEAFF.

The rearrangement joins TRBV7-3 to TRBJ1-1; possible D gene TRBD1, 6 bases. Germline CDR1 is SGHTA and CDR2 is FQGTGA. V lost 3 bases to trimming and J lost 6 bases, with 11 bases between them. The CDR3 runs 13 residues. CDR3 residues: CASSFGGQPEAFF. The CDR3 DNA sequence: TGTGCCAGCAGCTTTGGGGGACAACCTGAAGCTTTCTTT. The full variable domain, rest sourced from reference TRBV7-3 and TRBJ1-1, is GAGVSQTPSNKVTEKGKYVELRCDPISGHTALYWYRQSLGQGPEFLIYFQGTGAADDSGLPNDRFFAVRPEGSVSTLKIQRTERGDSAVYLCASSFGGQPEAFFGQGTRLTVV.

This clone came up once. The CDR3 DNA reads TGTGCCAGCCGCCGGACAGCCTTTAATGAAAAACTGTTTTTT. Its protein is CASRRTAFNEKLFF. The V and J genes are TRBV19 and TRBJ1-4; possibly TRBD1 for D (6 bases). Germline loops: CDR1 LNHDA, CDR2 SQIVND (reference sequence). V dropped 9 bases and J dropped 4 bases, with 15 bases sitting between them. The CDR3 extends over 14 amino acids.

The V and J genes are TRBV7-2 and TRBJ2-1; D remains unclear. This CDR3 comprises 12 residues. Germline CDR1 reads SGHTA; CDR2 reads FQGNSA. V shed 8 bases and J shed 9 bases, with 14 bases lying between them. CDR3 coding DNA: TGTGCCAGCGGGTCCCTCCTAGGTGAGCAGTTCTTC. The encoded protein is CASGSLLGEQFF.

Here the CDR3 DNA reads TGTGCCAGCAGTAACAGGGACAATCAGCCCCAGCATTTT. Its protein product is CASSNRDNQPQHF. The chain uses TRBV12-3 or TRBV12-4 and TRBJ1-5; tentatively, D is TRBD1 (6 bases). V shed 5 bases and J shed 3 bases, with 8 bases lying between them. The CDR3 sequence is 13 residues long.

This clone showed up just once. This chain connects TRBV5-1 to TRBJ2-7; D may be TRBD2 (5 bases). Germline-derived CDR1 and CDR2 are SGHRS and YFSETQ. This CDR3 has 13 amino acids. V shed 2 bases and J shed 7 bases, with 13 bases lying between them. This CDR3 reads CASSFGESPEQYF. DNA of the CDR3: TGCGCCAGCAGCTTCGGGGAGTCGCCGGAGCAGTACTTC.

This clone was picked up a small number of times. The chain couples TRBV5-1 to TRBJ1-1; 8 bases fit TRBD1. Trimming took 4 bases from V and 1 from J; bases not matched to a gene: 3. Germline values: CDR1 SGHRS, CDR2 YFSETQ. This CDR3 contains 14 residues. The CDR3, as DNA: TGCGCCAGCAGCCCCGGGACAGGGAACACTGAAGCTTTCTTT. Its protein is CASSPGTGNTEAFF.

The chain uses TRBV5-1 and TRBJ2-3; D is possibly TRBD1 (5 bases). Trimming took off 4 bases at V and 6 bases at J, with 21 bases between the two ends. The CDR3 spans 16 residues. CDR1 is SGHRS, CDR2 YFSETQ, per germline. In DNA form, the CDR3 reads TGCGCCAGCAGCGGGGCGGACGTAACTCTACGGGATACGCAGTATTTT. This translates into CASSGADVTLRDTQYF.

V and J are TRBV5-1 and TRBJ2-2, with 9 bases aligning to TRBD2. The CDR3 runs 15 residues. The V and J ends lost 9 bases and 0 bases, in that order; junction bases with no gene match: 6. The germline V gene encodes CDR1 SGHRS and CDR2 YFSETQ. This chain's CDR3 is CATGERGANTGELFF. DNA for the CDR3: TGCGCCACAGGAGAGCGGGGGGCGAACACCGGGGAGCTGTTTTTT.